Shown below are 27 T cell receptor beta chains from a single sample sequenced in a study of blood T cell repertoires in COVID-19. Clones were read by immunoSEQ multiplex PCR, and TCRdb kept only the in-frame ones, dropping some. This table has about 110,000 clones, about 80% appearing once. The sequencing input was peripheral blood. These receptors came from a woman aged 60-70 years with acute or convalescent COVID-19.

The table lists this clone with a count of one. The CDR3 region has the DNA TGCGCCAGCAGACTAGCGGGACGCTCCTACAATGAGCAGTTCTTC. Protein: CASRLAGRSYNEQFF. V usage is TRBV4-1 and J usage is TRBJ2-1, with 10 bases aligning to TRBD2. The CDR3 runs 15 residues. Trimming cost V 6 bases and J 0 bases; bases outside gene matches: 2. From germline, CDR1 is MGHRA and CDR2 YSYEKL.

This sequence joins TRBV7-9 and TRBJ2-1; 11 bases fit TRBD1. The germline CDR1 and CDR2 sequences are SEHNR and FQNEAQ (reference sequence). The CDR3 has 14 residues. Trimming at V came to 7 bases and at J to 6 bases, leaving 5 bases not matched to a gene. The chain's CDR3 is CASTDRGPSNEQFF. In DNA, the CDR3 is TGTGCCAGCACGGACAGGGGGCCAAGCAATGAGCAGTTCTTC.

The V call is TRBV9, the J call TRBJ2-7, with D possibly matching TRBD1 (6 bases). The V gene lost 0 bases and the J gene lost 7 bases, with 14 bases spanning the gap. The CDR3 is made up of 14 amino acids. Germline V gives CDR1 SGDLS, CDR2 YYNGEE. The CDR3 DNA is TGTGCCAGCAGCGTAGCTCAGACAGGCTCAGAGCAGTACTTC. Translating it yields CASSVAQTGSEQYF.

This rearrangement joins TRBV5-1 to TRBJ1-6; 11 bases agree with TRBD1. This CDR3 region has 15 residues. V dropped 4 bases and J dropped 8; count of bases not matched to a gene: 5. Per the germline V gene, CDR1 is SGHRS and CDR2 is YFSETQ. CDR3 protein: CASSEGQGAYSPLHF. The DNA of the CDR3 is TGCGCCAGCAGCGAAGGACAGGGGGCTTATTCACCCCTCCACTTT.

This chain uses TRBV2 with TRBJ2-6; 9 bases map to TRBD2. Per the germline V gene, CDR1 is SNHLY and CDR2 is FYNNEI. Trimming removed 6 bases from V and 0 bases from J; junction bases left unmatched: 3. The CDR3 length is 16 residues. The CDR3 protein is CASRRGGYSGANVLTF. The DNA of the CDR3 is TGTGCCAGCAGGCGGGGGGGTTACTCTGGGGCCAACGTCCTGACTTTC. Based on the CDR3 plus reference TRBV2 and TRBJ2-6, the full variable domain is EPEVTQTPSHQVTQMGQEVILRCVPISNHLYFYWYRQILGQKVEFLVSFYNNEISEKSEIFDDQFSVERPDGSNFTLKIRSTKLEDSAMYFCASRRGGYSGANVLTFGAGSRLTVL.

This clone has a handful of counts. The V and J genes are TRBV5-6 and TRBJ1-6; D is undetermined. In germline, CDR1 is SGHDT, CDR2 YYEEEE. The CDR3 covers 14 residues. Trimming took off 4 bases at V and 5 bases at J, with 10 bases between the two ends. This CDR3 reads CASSARVDNSPLHF. CDR3 in DNA: TGTGCCAGCAGCGCCCGGGTAGATAATTCACCCCTCCACTTT.

The chain employs TRBV12-5 and TRBJ1-4; possible D gene TRBD1, 5 bases. The CDR3 contains 14 residues. Germline V CDR1 and CDR2: LGHNT, FRNRAP. V dropped 4 bases and J dropped 3 bases, with 9 bases sitting between them. CDR3 protein: CASGSGFANEKLFF. The DNA for the CDR3 is TGTGCTAGTGGTTCAGGGTTTGCTAATGAAAAACTGTTTTTT. The complete variable domain, with remaining parts taken from reference TRBV12-5 and TRBJ1-4, reads DARVTQTPRHKVTEMGQEVTMRCQPILGHNTVFWYRQTMMQGLELLAYFRNRAPLDDSGMPKDRFSAEMPDATLATLKIQPSEPRDSAVYFCASGSGFANEKLFFGSGTQLSVL.

This sequence joins TRBV7-2 and TRBJ1-1; 9 nucleotides line up with TRBD1. V gave up 5 bases and J gave up 7 bases; unmatched junction bases: 8. This CDR3 is built from 14 residues. The germline V gene encodes CDR1 SGHTA and CDR2 FQGNSA. CDR3 sequence: CASSRTGGEGEAFF. DNA for the CDR3: TGTGCCAGCAGCCGTACAGGGGGCGAGGGTGAAGCTTTCTTT.

The chain is built from TRBV28 and TRBJ1-2, with 7 bases aligning to TRBD1. CDR3 length equals 13 residues. CDR1 MDHEN and CDR2 SYDVKM come from the germline V gene. V gave up 6 bases and J gave up 2 bases; unmatched junction bases: 3. The CDR3 coding sequence is TGTGCCAGCAGAGACAGGGAGAACTATGGCTACACCTTC. Its protein product is CASRDRENYGYTF.

V and J are TRBV18 and TRBJ1-2, with 9 bases identical to TRBD1. In germline, CDR1 is KGHSH, CDR2 LQKENI. Trimming removed 3 bases from V and 6 bases from J; junction bases left unmatched: 5. The CDR3 sequence is 14 residues long. CDR3 sequence: CASSPSTGGNGYTF. In nucleotides, the CDR3 is TGTGCCAGCTCACCGTCAACAGGGGGCAATGGCTACACCTTC. Full variable domain (rest looked up from reference TRBV18 and TRBJ1-2): NAGVMQNPRHLVRRRGQEARLRCSPMKGHSHVYWYRQLPEEGLKFMVYLQKENIIDESGMPKERFSAEFPKEGPSILRIQQVVRGDSAAYFCASSPSTGGNGYTFGSGTRLTVV.

This rearrangement joins TRBV7-2 to TRBJ2-1; D unclear. The germline CDR1 and CDR2 sequences are SGHTA and FQGNSA. The CDR3 consists of 13 residues. Trimming removed 5 bases at V and 7 bases at J, with 12 bases between. The CDR3 sequence: CASSPSAANEQFF. As DNA, the CDR3 is TGTGCCAGCAGCCCCTCGGCGGCTAATGAGCAGTTCTTC.

The table lists this clone with a count of one. The genes are TRBV20-1 and TRBJ2-5, with 7 bases identical to TRBD1. Germline CDR1 is DFQATT and CDR2 is SNEGSKA (reference sequence). The CDR3 is 14 residues long. V was pared by 3 bases and J by 4 bases, with 8 bases of the junction left unmatched. The chain's CDR3 is CSASTLDRAETQYF. The CDR3 nucleotides are TGCAGTGCTAGTACCCTCGACAGGGCAGAGACCCAGTACTTC.

This clone was seen once. This sequence joins TRBV21-1 and TRBJ1-1; TRBD1, as called in the table, went unchecked against the DNA. TRBV21-1 is assigned pseudogene status. The CDR3 is 15 amino acids. CDR3 in DNA: TGTGCCAGCAGCAAAACAGGTAAGGGAAGCACTGAAGCTTTCTTT. Translated: CASSKTGKGSTEAFF.

The chain recombines TRBV5-1 with TRBJ2-2; perhaps TRBD2 as D (6 bases). Germline V gives CDR1 SGHRS, CDR2 YFSETQ. V gave up 7 bases and J gave up 4 bases, with 17 bases separating them. The CDR3 has 15 residues. The chain's CDR3 is CASLSGDSRTGELFF. CDR3 bases: TGCGCCAGCTTATCTGGGGACTCTCGCACCGGGGAGCTGTTTTTT. Complete variable domain (other parts from reference TRBV5-1 and TRBJ2-2): KAGVTQTPRYLIKTRGQQVTLSCSPISGHRSVSWYQQTPGQGLQFLFEYFSETQRNKGNFPGRFSGRQFSNSRSEMNVSTLELGDSALYLCASLSGDSRTGELFFGEGSRLTVL.

This clone occurred a few times. This chain connects TRBV6-5 to TRBJ1-3; D is perhaps TRBD1 (6 bases). The CDR3 loop spans 16 amino acids. Germline CDR1 reads MNHEY; CDR2 reads SVGAGI. The V gene lost 0 bases and the J gene lost 4 bases, with 13 bases spanning the gap. CDR3 sequence reads: CASSYSFGGPGNTIYF. The CDR3 nucleotides are TGTGCCAGCAGTTACTCGTTCGGGGGGCCAGGAAACACCATATATTTT.

The CDR3 loop is CASSADGQGNEKLFF. The CDR3 bases are TGTGCCAGCAGCGCCGACGGACAGGGGAATGAAAAACTGTTTTTT. This chain joins TRBV6-5 and TRBJ1-4; 9 bases map to TRBD1. V dropped 6 bases and J dropped 5; count of bases not matched to a gene: 7. This CDR3 contains 15 residues. Germline assignment: CDR1 MNHEY and CDR2 SVGAGI.

The J gene is TRBJ1-6, the V gene TRBV27; the match to TRBD1 covers 9 bases. The CDR3 spans 16 residues. Trimming removed 1 base from V and 7 bases from J; junction bases left unmatched: 5. Germline lookup yields CDR1 MNHEY and CDR2 SMNVEV (reference sequence). The CDR3 DNA is TGTGCCAGCAGTTTATTTTCCGGGACAGGGAATTCACCCCTCCACTTT. Its translation is CASSLFSGTGNSPLHF.

The chain joins TRBV30 to TRBJ1-1; D perhaps matches TRBD1 (5 bases). V lost 2 bases to trimming and J lost 7 bases, with 14 bases between them. Germline V gene data show CDR1 as GTSNPN and CDR2 as SVGIG (reference sequence). The CDR3 loop spans 13 amino acids. The CDR3 is CAWSYMGGVEAFF. The CDR3 nucleotides read TGTGCCTGGAGTTACATGGGGGGAGTTGAAGCTTTCTTT.

This chain connects TRBV5-3 to TRBJ1-2, with D uncertain. TRBV5-3 is filed as an ORF, its function uncertain. The CDR3 has 14 amino acids. The V end was cut by 1 base, the J end by 1 base, with 8 bases between. The CDR3 nucleotides are TGTGCCAGAAGCTTGTCAGGAATTAACTATGGCTACACCTTC. Its translation: CARSLSGINYGYTF.

The chain is built from TRBV11-2 and TRBJ2-3; 12 bases match TRBD2. V shed 5 bases, J shed 2 bases, and the junction held 8 bases outside the gene matches. CDR3 length: 17 amino acids. Germline CDR1 is SGHAT and CDR2 is FQNNGV. As DNA, the CDR3 is TGTGCCAGCAGCGGCAGACTAGCGGGAGTTCCCACAGATACGCAGTATTTT. This sequence encodes CASSGRLAGVPTDTQYF.

This chain links TRBV12-3 or TRBV12-4 with TRBJ1-5; TRBD1 might be the D (5 bases). The V end lost 4 bases, the J end lost 9 bases, and 7 bases lay between the germline ends. The CDR3 sequence is 11 residues long. This CDR3 reads CASSYQGPQHF. The CDR3 nucleotides are TGTGCCAGCAGTTACCAGGGGCCCCAGCATTTT.

J is TRBJ2-1 and V is TRBV7-3; D is ambiguous. The germline gives CDR1 SGHTA, CDR2 FQGTGA. Trimming took 5 bases from V and 7 from J, leaving 3 bases between them. The CDR3 spans 10 residues. CDR3 coding DNA: TGTGCCAGCAGCCCGAATGAGCAGTTCTTC. The encoded protein is CASSPNEQFF.

The chain recombines TRBV2 with TRBJ2-4; 10 nucleotides agree with TRBD2. Trimming removed 6 bases from V and 5 bases from J; junction bases left unmatched: 4. Looked up from germline, CDR1 is SNHLY and CDR2 is FYNNEI. The CDR3 sequence is 14 residues long. CDR3: CASRDSGGQNIQYF. CDR3 DNA: TGTGCCAGCAGAGATAGCGGGGGGCAAAACATTCAGTACTTC.

This chain connects TRBV2 to TRBJ1-2, with a tentative D call TRBD1 (5 bases). With 3 bases removed from V and 4 bases from J, the gap between germline ends came to 9 bases. This CDR3 comprises 13 residues. CDR1 and CDR2 from the germline V gene are SNHLY and FYNNEI. The CDR3 sequence is CASSDQGSYGYTF. The CDR3 bases are TGTGCCAGCAGTGATCAGGGCTCCTATGGCTACACCTTC.

V is TRBV28 and J is TRBJ2-1, with D possibly TRBD2 on 6 matching bases. Trimming cost V 3 bases and J 9 bases, with 24 bases left between them. The CDR3 consists of 17 residues. Germline-derived CDR1 and CDR2 are MDHEN and SYDVKM. The CDR3 region is CASSLKTRGLHLGEQFF. The CDR3 DNA reads as TGTGCCAGCAGTTTGAAAACTCGGGGACTGCACCTGGGTGAGCAGTTCTTC.

The genes are TRBV28 and TRBJ2-2; D ambiguous. The CDR3 sequence is 14 residues long. The V end was cut by 6 bases, the J end by 3 bases, with 11 bases between. Germline V gene data show CDR1 as MDHEN and CDR2 as SYDVKM. The CDR3 loop reads CASRTRRDTGELFF. The CDR3 DNA follows: TGTGCCAGCAGGACGAGACGGGACACCGGGGAGCTGTTTTTT. The full variable domain, its missing parts supplied by reference TRBV28 and TRBJ2-2, is DVKVTQSSRYLVKRTGEKVFLECVQDMDHENMFWYRQDPGLGLRLIYFSYDVKMKEKGDIPEGYSVSREKKERFSLILESASTNQTSMYLCASRTRRDTGELFFGEGSRLTVL.

The rearrangement links TRBV30 to TRBJ2-1; D uncertain. The germline CDR1 and CDR2 sequences are GTSNPN and SVGIG (reference sequence). The CDR3 has 15 amino acids. The V end was cut by 5 bases, the J end by 8 bases, with 22 bases between. In nucleotides, the CDR3 is TGTGCCTGGGGAGCCCCATCGGGTAGAGTTGATGAGCAGTTCTTC. This sequence encodes CAWGAPSGRVDEQFF.